This entry concerns a single TCR beta chain. Antigen: not known. This sample is part of a study of T-cell memory formation after mild COVID-19. About the study: Largely donor-specific TCR clusters were found.

The study, taken as a whole, reports: Contracting CD4+ clones sat mainly in CM and EM; CD8+ in EMRA. The second-wave clones peaking on day 37 were not confirmed as SARS-CoV-2-specific.

V lost 0 bases and J lost 2, with 17 bases in between. This CDR3 has 16 amino acids. Germline V gene lookup returns CDR1 GTSNPN and CDR2 SVGIG (reference sequence). Constant-segment primers served in 5'RACE that generated TCR alpha and TCR beta cDNA libraries bearing sample barcodes and UMIs. TCRdb redid the calling of the 5' RACE reads with MiXCR, one entry per CDR3 protein. Altogether just over 350,000 distinct CDR3 sequences are present, around 14% being singletons, with the ten largest covering roughly 22%. Sample: PBMCs or a T cell subset sorted from them (not recorded which). The chain recombines TRBV30 with TRBJ2-7; D possibly corresponds to TRBD2 (6 bases). The sequence was collected from a man aged 18 to 35 who had mild COVID-19 (a few samples of this study predate the infection). Cell type and time point are not known. The CDR3: CAWSVLRGGSPYEQYF. As DNA, the CDR3 is TGTGCCTGGAGTGTACTTAGGGGAGGTTCGCCCTACGAGCAGTACTTC.